This T cell receptor (beta chain) stems from a study of blood T cell repertoires in COVID-19. The V and J ends lost 0 bases and 0 bases respectively, with 6 bases between them. CDR3 length equals 14 residues. Germline loops: CDR1 LGHNA, CDR2 YSLEER. The data were produced by immunoSEQ multiplex PCR, yet TCRdb's version contains in-frame clones alone and is incomplete. This sample has around 300,000 clones, with 75% to 90% found just once. Seattle's enrolled individuals joined amid active infection and were then monitored longitudinally. The rearrangement links TRBV4-3 to TRBJ2-7, with a tentative D call TRBD2 (5 bases). The sample consisted of peripheral blood. The receptor was derived from a woman between 45 and 60 years old with COVID-19, enrolled during active disease. CDR3 coding DNA: TGCGCCAGCAGCCAAGACGAGGGCTCCTACGAGCAGTACTTC. As protein: CASSQDEGSYEQYF.